The source of this TCR beta chain is a study of blood T cell repertoires in COVID-19. For the study at large: PBMCs, B-cell-depleted T cells, or T cells provided the cDNA or gDNA that made up the material.

Authors' processing steps: Amplified reference gene primers provided the basis for estimating nucleated cell counts. Produced via immunoSEQ multiplex PCR; TCRdb's table is partial and in-frame only. The V and J calls and clone size were taken over from that table, and D and trimming were inferred from the DNA. The repertoire holds around 68,000 clones, with roughly 84% as singletons. CDR1 is MNHNY, CDR2 SVGAGI, per germline (reference sequence). The CDR3 consists of 16 residues. V lost 2 bases to trimming and J lost 0 bases; unmatched junction nucleotides: 4. The TCR originated in a woman aged 50 to 60 with acute or convalescent COVID-19. Sequenced: peripheral blood. This chain connects TRBV6-6 to TRBJ1-3; 7 nucleotides agree with TRBD1. The CDR3 spells CASSYPDRNSGNTIYF. The CDR3 DNA sequence: TGTGCCAGCAGTTACCCGGACAGGAACTCTGGAAACACCATATATTTT.